The next 7 T cell receptor beta chains were all read from a single sample in a study of OX40 agonist ivuxolimab in advanced cancers. Only in-frame clones appear in the TCRdb table, and some are missing; sequencing was by immunoSEQ multiplex PCR. The data show about 110,000 clones, less than 95% seen once. The sequences come from CD4+ or CD8+ T cells sorted from blood, collected in a trial of the OX40 agonist ivuxolimab. Receptors were obtained from an adult with an advanced solid tumor such as melanoma, head and neck, liver or kidney cancer.

J is TRBJ1-1 and V is TRBV4-3; no clear D. This CDR3 region has 16 residues. V lost 0 bases, J lost 0 bases, and 11 bases lay in between. Germline CDR1 is LGHNA and CDR2 is YSLEER. The CDR3 bases are TGCGCCAGCAGCCAAGATTTTGAACGGGTGAACACTGAAGCTTTCTTT. Translated, it gives CASSQDFERVNTEAFF.

The chain is built from TRBV30 and TRBJ2-7, with D maybe TRBD1 (5 bases). CDR1 is GTSNPN, CDR2 SVGIG, per germline (reference sequence). The V and J ends lost 6 bases and 0 bases respectively, with 15 bases between them. This CDR3 has 14 residues. In nucleotides, the CDR3 is TGTGCCTGCTCTCGCGGCAGGGCCTCCTACGAGCAGTACTTC. It specifies CACSRGRASYEQYF.

The genes are TRBV6-6 and TRBJ2-7; 16 bases align to TRBD2. V trimming: 5 bases; J trimming: 6 bases; junction bases outside the gene matches: 7. CDR1 is MNHNY and CDR2 is SVGAGI in the germline V gene (reference sequence). The CDR3 extends over 16 amino acids. In DNA, the CDR3 is TGTGCCAGCAGTCAGGGGACTAGCGGGAGGGCTATCGAGCAGTACTTC. This gives the protein CASSQGTSGRAIEQYF.

This clone came up a few times. The chain recombines TRBV19 with TRBJ1-2, with no clear D. V was clipped by 4 bases and J by 5 bases, with 11 bases between them. The CDR3 runs 13 residues. From germline, CDR1 is LNHDA and CDR2 SQIVND (reference sequence). This CDR3 reads CASSTRSRYGYTF. Here the CDR3 DNA reads TGTGCCAGTAGTACCCGGTCCAGATATGGCTACACCTTC.

V gene TRBV2 combines with J gene TRBJ1-5, with TRBD1 matching 10 bases. CDR3 length: 14 amino acids. Unmatched junction bases numbered 3, after V lost 6 bases and J lost 4 bases. Per the germline V gene, CDR1 is SNHLY and CDR2 is FYNNEI. The CDR3 DNA reads as TGTGCCAGCAGGGGGGACAGGGGTAATCAGCCCCAGCATTTT. It translates to CASRGDRGNQPQHF.

In this sample, this clone turned up a few times. The chain recombines TRBV19 with TRBJ2-7; D not resolved. Trimming cost V 1 base and J 7 bases, with 11 bases left between them. CDR1 is LNHDA and CDR2 is SQIVND in the germline V gene (reference sequence). This CDR3 region has 13 residues. CDR3 DNA: TGTGCCAGTAGTATAGTCGGCCCCGGTGAGCAGTACTTC. It encodes CASSIVGPGEQYF.

The chain couples TRBV20-1 to TRBJ1-1; D is undetermined. The CDR3 spans 11 residues. V dropped 5 bases and J dropped 8 bases, with 12 bases sitting between them. The germline CDR1 and CDR2 sequences are DFQATT and SNEGSKA (reference sequence). Here the CDR3 reads CSAAPEVEAFF. The CDR3, as DNA: TGCAGTGCTGCCCCGGAAGTCGAAGCTTTCTTT.